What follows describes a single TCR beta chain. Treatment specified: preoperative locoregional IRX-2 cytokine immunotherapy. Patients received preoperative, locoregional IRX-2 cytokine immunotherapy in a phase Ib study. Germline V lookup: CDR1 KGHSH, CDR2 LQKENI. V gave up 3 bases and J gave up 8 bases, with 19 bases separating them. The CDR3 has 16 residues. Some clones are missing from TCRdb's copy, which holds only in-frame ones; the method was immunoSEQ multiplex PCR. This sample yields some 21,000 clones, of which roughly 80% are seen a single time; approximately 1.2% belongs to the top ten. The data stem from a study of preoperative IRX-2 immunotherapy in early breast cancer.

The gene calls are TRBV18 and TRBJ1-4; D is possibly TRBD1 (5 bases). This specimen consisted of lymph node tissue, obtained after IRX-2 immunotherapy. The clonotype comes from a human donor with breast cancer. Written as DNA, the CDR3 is TGTGCCAGCTCACCGCGATATTCGGGCGAGGGGGAAAAACTGTTTTTT. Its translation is CASSPRYSGEGEKLFF.